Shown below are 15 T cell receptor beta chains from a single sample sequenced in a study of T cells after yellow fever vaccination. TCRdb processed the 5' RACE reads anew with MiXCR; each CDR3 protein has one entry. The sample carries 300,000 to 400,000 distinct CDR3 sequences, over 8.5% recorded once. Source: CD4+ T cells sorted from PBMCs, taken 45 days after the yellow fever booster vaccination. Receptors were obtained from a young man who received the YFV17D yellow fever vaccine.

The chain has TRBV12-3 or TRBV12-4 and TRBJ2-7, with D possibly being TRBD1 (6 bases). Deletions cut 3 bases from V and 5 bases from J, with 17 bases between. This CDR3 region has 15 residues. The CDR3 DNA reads TGTGCCAGCAGTTTGGGGGCCGCTCTATCCAACGAGCAGTACTTC. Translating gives CASSLGAALSNEQYF.

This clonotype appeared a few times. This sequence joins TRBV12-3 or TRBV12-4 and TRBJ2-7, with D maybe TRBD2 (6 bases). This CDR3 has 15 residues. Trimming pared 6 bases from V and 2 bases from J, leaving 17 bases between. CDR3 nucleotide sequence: TGTGCCAGCAGCATGGGGGGTCAGGGAACCTACGAGCAGTACTTC. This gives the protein CASSMGGQGTYEQYF.

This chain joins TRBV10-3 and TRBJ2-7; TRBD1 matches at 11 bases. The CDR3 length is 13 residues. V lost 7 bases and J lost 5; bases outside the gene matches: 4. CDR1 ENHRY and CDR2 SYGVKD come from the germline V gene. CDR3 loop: CAINGQGAHEQYF. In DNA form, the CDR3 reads TGTGCCATCAACGGACAGGGGGCCCACGAGCAGTACTTC.

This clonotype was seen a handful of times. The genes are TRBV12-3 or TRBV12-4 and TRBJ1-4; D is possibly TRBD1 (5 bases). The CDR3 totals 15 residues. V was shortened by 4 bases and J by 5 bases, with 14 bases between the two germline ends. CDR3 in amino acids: CASSSQGRGNEKLFF. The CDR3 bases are TGTGCCAGCAGTTCTCAGGGACGGGGAAATGAAAAACTGTTTTTT.

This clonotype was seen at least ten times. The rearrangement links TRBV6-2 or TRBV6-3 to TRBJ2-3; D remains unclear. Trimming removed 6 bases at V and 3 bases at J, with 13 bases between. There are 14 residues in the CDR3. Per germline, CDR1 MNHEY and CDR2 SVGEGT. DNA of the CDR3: TGTGCCAGCAGACCTCGGCGCTTAACAGATACGCAGTATTTT. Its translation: CASRPRRLTDTQYF.

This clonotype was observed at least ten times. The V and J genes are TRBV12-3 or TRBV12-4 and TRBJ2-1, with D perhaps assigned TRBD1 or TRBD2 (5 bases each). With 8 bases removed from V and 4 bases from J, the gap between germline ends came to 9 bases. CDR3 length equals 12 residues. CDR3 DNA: TGTGCCAGCGGGACGGTTTACAATGAGCAGTTCTTC. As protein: CASGTVYNEQFF.

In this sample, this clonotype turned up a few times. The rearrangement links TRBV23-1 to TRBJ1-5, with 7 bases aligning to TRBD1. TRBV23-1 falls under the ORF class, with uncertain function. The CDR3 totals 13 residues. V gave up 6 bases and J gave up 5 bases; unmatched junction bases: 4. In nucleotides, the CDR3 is TGCGCCAGCAGAGACAGGGTTGATCAGCCCCAGCATTTT. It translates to CASRDRVDQPQHF.

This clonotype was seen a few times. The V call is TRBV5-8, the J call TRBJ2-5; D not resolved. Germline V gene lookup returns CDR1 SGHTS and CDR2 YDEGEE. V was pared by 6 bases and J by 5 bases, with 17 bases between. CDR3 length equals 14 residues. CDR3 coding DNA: TGTGCCAGCACCGACTTTGGGCTGGTCGAGACCCAGTACTTC. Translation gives CASTDFGLVETQYF.

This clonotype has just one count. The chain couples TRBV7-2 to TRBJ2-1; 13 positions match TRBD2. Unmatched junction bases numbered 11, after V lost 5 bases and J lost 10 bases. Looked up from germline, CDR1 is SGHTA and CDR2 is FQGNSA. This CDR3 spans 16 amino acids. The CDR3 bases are TGTGCCAGCAGCCGGGCCGGGACTAGCGGGACCTCGGAGCAGTTCTTC. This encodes CASSRAGTSGTSEQFF. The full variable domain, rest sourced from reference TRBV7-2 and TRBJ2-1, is GAGVSQSPSNKVTEKGKDVELRCDPISGHTALYWYRQSLGQGLEFLIYFQGNSAPDKSGLPSDRFSAERTGGSVSTLTIQRTQQEDSAVYLCASSRAGTSGTSEQFFGPGTRLTVL.

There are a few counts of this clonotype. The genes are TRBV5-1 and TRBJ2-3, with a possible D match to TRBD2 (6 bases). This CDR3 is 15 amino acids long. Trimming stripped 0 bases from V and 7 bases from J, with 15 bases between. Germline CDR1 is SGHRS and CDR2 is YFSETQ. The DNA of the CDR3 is TGCGCCAGCAGCTTGGAAGCTAGCGCTCCTAATACGCAGTATTTT. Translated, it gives CASSLEASAPNTQYF. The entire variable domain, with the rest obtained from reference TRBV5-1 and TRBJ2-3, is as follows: KAGVTQTPRYLIKTRGQQVTLSCSPISGHRSVSWYQQTPGQGLQFLFEYFSETQRNKGNFPGRFSGRQFSNSRSEMNVSTLELGDSALYLCASSLEASAPNTQYFGPGTRLTVL.

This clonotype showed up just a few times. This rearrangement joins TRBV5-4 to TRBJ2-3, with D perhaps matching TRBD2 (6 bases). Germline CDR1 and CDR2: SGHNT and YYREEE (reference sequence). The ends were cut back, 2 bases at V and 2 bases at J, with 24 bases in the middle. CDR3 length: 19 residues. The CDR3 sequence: CASSFSRGSYVRDTDTQYF. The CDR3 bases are TGTGCCAGCAGCTTCAGTCGGGGGTCATACGTCCGGGACACAGATACGCAGTATTTT.

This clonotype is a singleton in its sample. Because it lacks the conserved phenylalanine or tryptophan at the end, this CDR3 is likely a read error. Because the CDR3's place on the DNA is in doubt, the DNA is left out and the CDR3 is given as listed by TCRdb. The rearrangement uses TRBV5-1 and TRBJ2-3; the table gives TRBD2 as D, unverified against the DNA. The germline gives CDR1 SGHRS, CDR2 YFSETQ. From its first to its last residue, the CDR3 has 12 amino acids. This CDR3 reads CASSLDGTWGVY.

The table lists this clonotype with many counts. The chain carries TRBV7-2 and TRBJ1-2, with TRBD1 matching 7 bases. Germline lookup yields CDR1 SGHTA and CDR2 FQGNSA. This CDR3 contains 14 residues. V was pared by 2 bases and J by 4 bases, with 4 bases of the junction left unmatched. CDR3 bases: TGTGCCAGCAGCTTAACCCGGGACAGCTATGGCTACACCTTC. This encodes CASSLTRDSYGYTF.

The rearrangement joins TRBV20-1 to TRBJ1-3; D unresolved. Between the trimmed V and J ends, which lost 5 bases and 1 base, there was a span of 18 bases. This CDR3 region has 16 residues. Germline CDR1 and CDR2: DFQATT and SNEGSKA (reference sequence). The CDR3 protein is CSALRSGAFSGNTIYF. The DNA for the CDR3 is TGCAGTGCTCTCAGGTCAGGAGCCTTTTCTGGAAACACCATATATTTT.

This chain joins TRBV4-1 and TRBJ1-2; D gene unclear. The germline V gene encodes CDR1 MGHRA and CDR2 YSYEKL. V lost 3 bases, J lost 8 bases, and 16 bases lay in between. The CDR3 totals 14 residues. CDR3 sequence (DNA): TGCGCCAGCAGCCAGCTCCCCTGGGGAGAAGGCTACACCTTC. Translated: CASSQLPWGEGYTF.